These T cell receptor beta chains were read from a single sample in a study of human T cells and chemical hapten exposure. TCRdb processed the RACE reads anew with MiXCR; each CDR3 protein has one entry. The sample holds 180,000 or so distinct CDR3 sequences, around 22% seen once. The sample here was whole blood, taken in connection with sensitization to the hapten diphenylcyclopropenone (DPC). These receptors were obtained from a woman in her fifties or sixties with alopecia areata. Some clones in this sample may be carry-over from other donors' samples. CDR3s include the opening cysteine and the closing phenylalanine or tryptophan. The D gene is left open where the match is weak. A clone size is listed for some rows: how often the clone was seen (once, few, many), or a class if it is expanded.

TRBJ2-7	few	TRBD2	TRBV5-1	CASSASLVAGNYEQYF	TGCGCCAGCAGCGCCTCCTTGGTAGCGGGAAACTACGAGCAGTACTTC
TRBJ2-3	-	-	TRBV19	CASSTGSGTDTQYF	TGTGCCAGTAGTACCGGGTCTGGAACAGATACGCAGTATTTT
TRBJ2-3	-	TRBD2	TRBV29-1	CSVEGLADSTDTQYF	TGCAGCGTTGAGGGGCTAGCGGACAGCACAGATACGCAGTATTTT
TRBJ2-1	-	-	TRBV9	CASSVASLSYNEQFF	TGTGCCAGCAGCGTAGCGTCTCTCTCCTACAATGAGCAGTTCTTC
TRBJ1-5	few	-	TRBV16	CASSQSRGISNQPQHF	TGTGCCAGCAGCCAATCGCGAGGGATTAGCAATCAGCCCCAGCATTTT
TRBJ2-7	-	-	TRBV7-8	CASSLAEAGQYF	TGTGCCAGCAGCTTAGCGGAGGCAGGCCAGTACTTC
TRBJ2-7	-	TRBD2	TRBV14	CASSQTGTSAYF	TGTGCCAGCAGCCAAACCGGGACTAGCGCCTACTTC
TRBJ2-3	-	TRBD2	TRBV20-1	CSARTSGRTDTQYF	TGCAGTGCTCGGACTAGCGGGAGAACAGATACGCAGTATTTT
TRBJ1-4	-	TRBD1	TRBV29-1	CSVSPRQGEKLFF	TGCAGCGTCTCACCGAGACAGGGAGAAAAACTGTTTTTT
TRBJ1-4	-	-	TRBV18	CASSSEQLNEKLFF	TGTGCCAGCTCATCAGAACAGCTAAATGAAAAACTGTTTTTT
TRBJ1-1	-	-	TRBV6-1	CASSVGQHTEAFF	TGTGCCAGCAGTGTCGGACAGCACACTGAAGCTTTCTTT
TRBJ2-2	once	-	TRBV7-2	CASSLGGQRPTGELFF	TGTGCCAGCAGCTTAGGGGGCCAGCGGCCTACCGGGGAGCTGTTTTTT
TRBJ2-1	-	-	TRBV15	CATSNPSRPEQFF	TGTGCCACCAGCAACCCTAGTAGGCCTGAGCAGTTCTTC
TRBJ2-1	-	-	TRBV7-2	CASSPKGLAPDNEQFF	TGTGCCAGCAGCCCTAAAGGGCTAGCGCCCGACAATGAGCAGTTCTTC
TRBJ2-1	-	-	TRBV6-4	CASRDAGGPHNEQFF	TGTGCCAGCAGAGACGCTGGAGGCCCTCACAATGAGCAGTTCTTC
TRBJ1-5	-	-	TRBV3-1	CASSQGLYQPQHF	TGTGCCAGCAGCCAAGGTCTTTATCAGCCCCAGCATTTT
TRBJ1-1	few	-	TRBV29-1	CSVGVGGTEAFF	TGCAGCGTTGGCGTAGGGGGCACTGAAGCTTTCTTT
TRBJ2-5	many	TRBD2	TRBV2	CASMGREGETQYF	TGTGCCAGCATGGGGAGGGAAGGAGAGACCCAGTACTTC
TRBJ1-2	few	-	TRBV10-3	CAITRGVNYGYTF	TGTGCCATCACACGGGGGGTAAACTATGGCTACACCTTC
TRBJ2-3	few	TRBD1	TRBV6-4	CASSGQGAPTDTQYF	TGTGCCAGCAGTGGACAGGGGGCCCCCACAGATACGCAGTATTTT
TRBJ2-3	-	-	TRBV20-1	CSASPLTDTQYF	TGCAGTGCTAGTCCCCTCACAGATACGCAGTATTTT
TRBJ1-1	-	-	TRBV12-3/TRBV12-4	CASSFSGRFTEAFF	TGTGCCAGCAGTTTCTCAGGGCGATTCACTGAAGCTTTCTTT
TRBJ2-3	-	TRBD1	TRBV4-2	CASSPRGQGTTDTQYF	TGTGCCAGCAGCCCTAGAGGACAGGGAACCACAGATACGCAGTATTTT
TRBJ1-1	-	-	TRBV6-5	CVSSSTERGTEAFF	TGTGTCAGCAGTTCGACAGAGAGGGGCACTGAAGCTTTCTTT
TRBJ2-5	-	TRBD2	TRBV19	CASKPGLAGVETQYF	TGTGCCAGTAAACCGGGACTAGCGGGAGTGGAGACCCAGTACTTC
TRBJ2-5	many	TRBD1	TRBV10-2	CASSGQGTQETQYF	TGCGCCAGTTCGGGACAGGGGACCCAAGAGACCCAGTACTTC
TRBJ2-1	-	-	TRBV7-8	CASSSTLGNEQFF	TGTGCCAGCAGCTCTACACTAGGTAATGAGCAGTTCTTC
TRBJ2-7	many	TRBD2	TRBV15	CATSRASGYEQYF	TGTGCCACCAGCAGAGCTAGCGGGTACGAGCAGTACTTC
TRBJ1-1	-	-	TRBV5-8	CASSSGRTGYTEAFF	TGTGCCAGCAGCTCGGGGCGGACGGGCTACACTGAAGCTTTCTTT
TRBJ2-3	-	-	TRBV7-2	CASSSYADTQYF	TGTGCCAGCAGCTCATATGCAGATACGCAGTATTTT
TRBJ2-1	-	TRBD2	TRBV5-1	CASSLDGTSVGEQFF	TGCGCCAGCAGCTTGGATGGGACTAGCGTCGGTGAGCAGTTCTTC
TRBJ1-1	few	-	TRBV29-1	CSVGRSNTEAFF	TGCAGCGTGGGCAGGTCGAACACTGAAGCTTTCTTT
TRBJ2-7	-	-	TRBV12-3/TRBV12-4	CASSPHGFPYEQYF	TGTGCCAGCAGTCCCCACGGGTTCCCCTACGAGCAGTACTTC
TRBJ2-1	-	TRBD2	TRBV11-3	CASSLGAGEGGDEQFF	TGTGCCAGCAGCTTAGGAGCGGGAGAGGGCGGGGATGAGCAGTTCTTC
TRBJ2-5	many	-	TRBV5-5	CASSRVYGLRQETQYF	TGTGCCAGCAGCCGGGTTTACGGGTTGAGGCAAGAGACCCAGTACTTC
TRBJ1-3	-	-	TRBV7-9	CASSLLATGNTIYF	TGTGCCAGCAGCCTACTTGCCACCGGAAACACCATATATTTT
TRBJ1-1	-	-	TRBV5-1	CASSTPREPTEAFF	TGCGCCAGCAGCACTCCTCGGGAGCCCACTGAAGCTTTCTTT
TRBJ2-3	few	TRBD2	TRBV7-9	CASNTGGSDTQYF	TGTGCCAGCAACACGGGAGGCTCAGATACGCAGTATTTT
TRBJ2-3	-	TRBD2	TRBV20-1	CSARLAKRHTDTQYF	TGCAGTGCCCGACTAGCGAAGAGACACACAGATACGCAGTATTTT
TRBJ2-1	few	TRBD2	TRBV4-2	CASSLLSGNEQFF	TGTGCCAGCAGCCTACTTAGCGGGAATGAGCAGTTCTTC
TRBJ2-1	few	-	TRBV2	CASRNDRSSYNEQFF	TGTGCCAGCAGAAATGACAGGAGCTCCTACAATGAGCAGTTCTTC
TRBJ2-2	few	TRBD2	TRBV7-3	CASSTSGGRANTGELFF	TGTGCCAGCAGCACCTCAGGCGGGAGGGCGAACACCGGGGAGCTGTTTTTT
TRBJ1-4	-	TRBD1	TRBV11-2	CASSFAGTGVILEKLFF	TGTGCCAGCAGCTTCGCTGGGACAGGTGTAATCCTTGAAAAACTGTTTTTT
TRBJ2-1	-	-	TRBV4-2	CASSRRIREDHNEQFF	TGTGCCAGCAGCCGCCGCATCCGGGAAGATCACAATGAGCAGTTCTTC
TRBJ2-7	-	-	TRBV11-2	CASSPGLRGPYEQYF	TGTGCCAGCAGCCCAGGACTTCGGGGGCCCTACGAGCAGTACTTC
TRBJ2-3	-	TRBD2	TRBV3-1	CASSLLRGGSNSDTQYF	TGTGCCAGCAGCCTCCTCCGGGGGGGGAGTAACTCAGATACGCAGTATTTT